This TCR beta chain is drawn from a study of cytomegalovirus exposure and HLA in healthy donors. Background on the study: An early data release held 70 million to 90 million unique TCRs from HLA-typed donors. Genotyping showed less than 85% of roughly 400 donors falling in the Caucasian-associated ancestry cluster. Study outcomes and limitations: TCR beta sequences reportedly predicted most subjects' HLA-A and HLA-B alleles accurately.

Germline V gene lookup returns CDR1 SGDLS and CDR2 YYNGEE. The CDR3 is made up of 13 amino acids. V shed 3 bases, J shed 4 bases, and the junction held 0 bases outside the gene matches. A note on this clone: The antigen remains undetermined.

PCR was performed using 60 Vbeta and 13 Jbeta primers. Sequenced by immunoSEQ multiplex PCR; TCRdb stores in-frame clones only, minus some. This sample has under 200,000 clones, with 12% found just once. The V gene is TRBV9, the J gene TRBJ2-2, with 7 bases fitting TRBD2. The sequenced material came from PBMCs. This clonotype originated in a man between 45 and 60 years old in good health and CMV-seropositive. In DNA form, the CDR3 reads TGTGCCAGCAGCGGGACTAGCACCGGGGAGCTGTTTTTT. Its protein is CASSGTSTGELFF.